This is a list of T cell receptor beta chains from one sample in a study of read filtering for tumor transcriptome and immune sequencing. TCRdb called the reads again in MiXCR, with one record for every CDR3 protein. The sample records tens of thousands of distinct CDR3 sequences, around 19% being singletons. Source material: a population of CD138-negative cells sorted from bone marrow. The receptors derive from a donor aged 40 or over with multiple myeloma. Both conserved end residues are trimmed from each CDR3.

v_gene	j_gene	CDR3aa
TRBV7-2	TRBJ1-5	ASTPGSTFNQPQH
TRBV20-1	TRBJ1-2	SARAQGGNYGYT
TRBV20-1	TRBJ2-5	STVGTTQETQY
TRBV5-1	TRBJ2-6	ASSLGIGSGANVLT
TRBV6-2/TRBV6-3	TRBJ1-1	ASSLQGPGMNTEAF
TRBV7-3	TRBJ2-1	ASSLTAGGYNEQF
TRBV28	TRBJ1-1	ASSFRAGGRTEAF
TRBV14	TRBJ2-1	ASSHGLWRFEQF
TRBV3-1	TRBJ1-3	ASSRGTTAGNTIY
TRBV5-1	TRBJ2-7	ASSSGQGAYEQY
TRBV12-3/TRBV12-4	TRBJ1-1	ASLPSRDGKAF
TRBV28	TRBJ2-5	ASSLDQFPETQY
TRBV10-2	TRBJ1-1	ASSEPGSEAF
TRBV20-1	TRBJ2-5	SASRGLAGATQETQY
TRBV6-1	TRBJ2-1	ASSEPRLVRLSCNEQF